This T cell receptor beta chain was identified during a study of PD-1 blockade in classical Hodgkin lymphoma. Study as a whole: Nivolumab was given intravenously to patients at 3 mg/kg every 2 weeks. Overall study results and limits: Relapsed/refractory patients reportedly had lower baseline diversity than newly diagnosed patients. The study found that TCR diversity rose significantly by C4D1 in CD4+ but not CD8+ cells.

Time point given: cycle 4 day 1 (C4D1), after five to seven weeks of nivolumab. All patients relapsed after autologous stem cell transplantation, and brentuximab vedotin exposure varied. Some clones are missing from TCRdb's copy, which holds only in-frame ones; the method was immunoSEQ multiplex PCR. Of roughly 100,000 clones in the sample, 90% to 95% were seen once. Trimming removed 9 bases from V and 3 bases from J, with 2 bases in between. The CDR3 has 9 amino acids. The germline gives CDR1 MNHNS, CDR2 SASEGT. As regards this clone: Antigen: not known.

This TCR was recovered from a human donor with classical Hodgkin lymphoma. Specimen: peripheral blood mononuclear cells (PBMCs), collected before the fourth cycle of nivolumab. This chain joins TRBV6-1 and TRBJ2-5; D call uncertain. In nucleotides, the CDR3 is TGTGCCAGTAAAGAGACCCAGTACTTC. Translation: CASKETQYF.